This T cell receptor beta chain stems from a study of blood T cell repertoires in COVID-19. This CDR3 is 19 amino acids long. Germline V gene sequence: CDR1 SGHTA, CDR2 FQGNSA. Deletions cut 5 bases from V and 0 bases from J, with 25 bases between. This table comes from immunoSEQ multiplex PCR, and its TCRdb copy is limited to in-frame clones, with some not included. The sample lists tens of thousands of clones, around 90% occurring once. Sequencing was done on a sample of peripheral blood. V gene TRBV7-2 combines with J gene TRBJ1-2; weak D call: TRBD1 (5 bases). This clonotype was obtained from a woman older than 75 with active or convalescent COVID-19. This chain's CDR3 is CASSPESGPGRPANYGYTF. In DNA, the CDR3 is TGTGCCAGCAGCCCCGAAAGCGGGCCAGGGCGACCGGCTAACTATGGCTACACCTTC.